The entry that follows covers one T cell receptor (beta chain) sequence. Its antigen is not identified. This sample is part of a study of PD-L1 blockade in urothelial cancer. For the study at large: Twenty-five of 29 patients were males with bladder-origin urothelial cancer. Blood-derived samples held a median approximately 140,000 T cells. Overall study results and limits: Having blood TCR clonality under the median before treatment predicted better survival.

Patients in the study were battling locally advanced or metastatic urothelial carcinoma. The assay was immunoSEQ multiplex PCR, and TCRdb's table has in-frame clones only and misses some. The repertoire holds 45,000 to 60,000 clones, with roughly nine tenths as singletons. This material consisted of PBMCs, taken around atezolizumab (anti-PD-L1) treatment. The receptor comes from a man aged 55 to 70 with urothelial cancer.

The CDR3 nucleotides read TGTGCCAGCAGTTTGACAGGGGGGCGGTATGGCTACACCTTC. This sequence encodes CASSLTGGRYGYTF. The rearrangement uses TRBV28 and TRBJ1-2, with 9 bases identical to TRBD1. Trimming at V came to 3 bases and at J to 5 bases, leaving 4 bases not matched to a gene. Germline lookup yields CDR1 MDHEN and CDR2 SYDVKM. The CDR3 length is 14 residues.